This TCR beta chain was profiled in a study of TIL therapy for anti-PD-1-resistant metastatic lung cancer. Time point noted: pre-treatment sample, taken before nivolumab and TIL therapy. Pleural nodules or supraclavicular lymph nodes made up most of the excised metastases sampled. The libraries were made with immunoSEQ v3. Libraries were prepared by immunoSEQ multiplex PCR; TCRdb keeps only in-frame clonotypes and omits some of them. This sample has 95,000 or so clones, with about two thirds found just once. The V and J ends lost 2 bases and 2 bases, in that order; junction bases with no gene match: 8. CDR3 length equals 16 residues. Looked up from germline, CDR1 is LGHDT and CDR2 is YNNKEL (reference sequence).

The sequence was collected from a person aged 25-79 years with non-small cell lung cancer. The V and J genes are TRBV3-1 (or the pseudogene TRBV3-2) and TRBJ2-7, with TRBD2 matching 8 bases. Sequences were derived from tumor tissue, sampled at baseline. CDR3 in amino acids: CASSQFSGVIPYEQYF. As DNA, the CDR3 is TGTGCCAGCAGCCAATTTAGCGGGGTAATTCCCTACGAGCAGTACTTC.